A single sample gave rise to the 14 T cell receptor beta chains below, sequenced in a study of T cell clones after liver transplantation (dated 2019 in TCRdb). Library prep was done by the immunoSEQ multiplex PCR assay. The source is immuneACCESS, and TCRdb retained only in-frame sequences with V and J called. Part of the clones is not carried over; for the studies checked, unresolved V genes explain less than half of this, and the remainder is unexplained. Here the sample has roughly 120,000 clones; approximately 90% occur a single time. The ten largest clones represent around 0.8% of the sample. The sample here was CD4+ T cells from blood, taken 12 months after liver transplant. The receptors were gathered from a human patient who received a liver transplant. Where a transplant has occurred, the graft donor may have supplied some of the T cells.

This sequence joins TRBV28 and TRBJ1-5; D possibly corresponds to TRBD1 (6 bases). This CDR3 comprises 15 residues. V shed 6 bases and J shed 5 bases, with 17 bases lying between them. CDR1 and CDR2 from the germline V gene are MDHEN and SYDVKM. The CDR3 region is CASRPGGRGDQPQHF. In DNA, the CDR3 is TGTGCCAGCAGACCTGGGGGCAGGGGAGATCAGCCCCAGCATTTT.

The chain uses TRBV25-1 and TRBJ2-4; D is possibly TRBD1 (5 bases). The V gene lost 4 bases and the J gene lost 0 bases, with 10 bases spanning the gap. This CDR3 is 15 amino acids long. The germline gives CDR1 MGHDK, CDR2 SYGVNS. CDR3 nucleotide sequence: TGTGCCAGCAGTGGGGCTAGGGGAGCCAAAAACATTCAGTACTTC. The encoded protein is CASSGARGAKNIQYF.

This clone appeared many times. CDR3 coding DNA: TGTGCCATCAGTGAACCCGAGGGTGAAGATACTGACTATGGCTACACCTTC. Amino acids: CAISEPEGEDTDYGYTF. The chain employs TRBV10-3 and TRBJ1-2; no clear D. V shed 3 bases and J shed 3 bases, with 20 bases lying between them. The CDR3 runs 17 residues. Germline CDR1 ENHRY, CDR2 SYGVKD.

About this clone: A much larger clone differs by one base, so this may be a read error. The V and J genes are TRBV19 and TRBJ1-2, with 7 nucleotides matching TRBD1. CDR1 and CDR2 (germline): LNHDA, SQIVND (reference sequence). V lost 5 bases to trimming and J lost 7 bases; unmatched junction nucleotides: 7. This CDR3 comprises 13 residues. DNA for the CDR3: TGTGCCAGTAGTCCGGGACAGATCTGTGGCTACACCTTC. Protein product: CASSPGQICGYTF. The full variable domain, rest sourced from reference TRBV19 and TRBJ1-2, is DGGITQSPKYLFRKEGQNVTLSCEQNLNHDAMYWYRQDPGQGLRLIYYSQIVNDFQKGDIAEGYSVSREKKESFPLTVTSAQKNPTAFYLCASSPGQICGYTFGSGTRLTVV.

V and J are TRBV19 and TRBJ2-3; D perhaps matches TRBD1 (5 bases). Germline CDR1 and CDR2: LNHDA and SQIVND (reference sequence). V lost 6 bases to trimming and J lost 0 bases, with 10 bases between them. This CDR3 spans 14 amino acids. CDR3 DNA: TGTGCCAGTAGCCAGGGAAGGAGCACAGATACGCAGTATTTT. It translates to CASSQGRSTDTQYF.

This chain uses TRBV19 with TRBJ2-4, with 8 bases lining up with TRBD1. Germline trimming cut 3 bases from V and 7 bases from J; bases unmatched to any gene: 8. There are 15 residues in the CDR3. Germline V lookup: CDR1 LNHDA, CDR2 SQIVND (reference sequence). The CDR3 bases are TGTGCCAGTAGTATGGGTGGACAGGGTTGGAACATTCAGTACTTC. As protein: CASSMGGQGWNIQYF.

The chain carries TRBV5-1 and TRBJ2-1; 8 nucleotides align to TRBD1. The CDR3 has 15 residues. With 0 bases clipped from V and 2 bases from J, the junction kept 1 base outside the gene matches. The germline gives CDR1 SGHRS, CDR2 YFSETQ. The CDR3 reads CASSLVQGAYNEQFF. For the CDR3, the DNA is TGCGCCAGCAGCTTGGTACAGGGGGCCTACAATGAGCAGTTCTTC.

The CDR3, as DNA: TGTGCCAGCAGTTACGGGCAGGCCAGCTCTGGAAACACCATATATTTT. This sequence encodes CASSYGQASSGNTIYF. The rearrangement joins TRBV6-5 to TRBJ1-3, with D unresolved. Germline V gives CDR1 MNHEY, CDR2 SVGAGI. V lost 2 bases and J lost 0, with 11 bases in between. The CDR3 is 16 residues long.

The genes are TRBV28 and TRBJ2-7, with 7 bases matching TRBD1. The CDR3 loop spans 15 amino acids. The junction had 8 bases not matched to a gene; V was cut back by 4 bases and J by 2 bases. CDR1 is MDHEN, CDR2 SYDVKM, per germline. DNA for the CDR3: TGTGCCAGCAGTTACCCGACAGGGCTTACCTACGAGCAGTACTTC. Residues: CASSYPTGLTYEQYF. The whole variable domain, filled in from reference TRBV28 and TRBJ2-7, reads DVKVTQSSRYLVKRTGEKVFLECVQDMDHENMFWYRQDPGLGLRLIYFSYDVKMKEKGDIPEGYSVSREKKERFSLILESASTNQTSMYLCASSYPTGLTYEQYFGPGTRLTVT.

V and J are TRBV19 and TRBJ2-6; D gene unclear. Trimming shortened V by 3 bases and J by 0 bases, and 9 bases separated the two germline ends. The germline V gene has CDR1 LNHDA and CDR2 SQIVND (reference sequence). This CDR3 has 16 residues. The CDR3 reads CASSIETLSGANVLTF. For the CDR3, the DNA is TGTGCCAGTAGTATTGAGACTCTCTCTGGGGCCAACGTCCTGACTTTC.

J is TRBJ1-1 and V is TRBV6-5, with a weak D call TRBD1 (6 bases). Germline V gives CDR1 MNHEY, CDR2 SVGAGI. V was pared by 4 bases and J by 4 bases, with 13 bases between. The CDR3 sequence is 14 residues long. The CDR3 DNA reads TGTGCCAGCAGTTCGGGACAATTTAGCACTGAAGCTTTCTTT. Protein sequence: CASSSGQFSTEAFF.

This sequence joins TRBV5-1 and TRBJ2-2; 7 bases are shared with TRBD1. Trimming took 2 bases from V and 4 from J; bases not matched to a gene: 8. The CDR3 extends over 16 amino acids. Germline loops: CDR1 SGHRS, CDR2 YFSETQ. CDR3 loop: CASSLETGSSTGELFF. For the CDR3, the DNA is TGCGCCAGCAGCTTAGAGACAGGGTCGAGCACCGGGGAGCTGTTTTTT.

The chain couples TRBV11-2 to TRBJ1-2; tentatively, D is TRBD1 (6 bases). CDR3 length: 13 amino acids. CDR1 and CDR2 from the germline V gene are SGHAT and FQNNGV. Trimming stripped 3 bases from V and 6 bases from J, with 11 bases between. This chain's CDR3 is CASSLGGRDGYTF. The CDR3 DNA is TGTGCCAGCAGCTTGGGGGGGCGAGATGGCTACACCTTC.

The rearrangement uses TRBV29-1 and TRBJ1-2; no clear D. This CDR3 region has 13 residues. The ends were cut back, 5 bases at V and 1 base at J, with 11 bases in the middle. Germline V CDR1 and CDR2: SQVTM, ANQGSEA. CDR3 protein: CSVYEFDNYGYTF. DNA for the CDR3: TGCAGCGTTTATGAATTCGATAACTATGGCTACACCTTC.